The 25 T cell receptor beta chains listed next were all sequenced from one sample in a study of shared clonotypes between healthy human individuals. Here immunoSEQ multiplex PCR was the method, and the copy in TCRdb shows in-frame clones only, minus some. The repertoire consists of roughly 2,300,000 clones, with roughly 90% occurring once and the leading ten covering approximately 0.4%. Sequencing used naive CD4+ T cells from PBMCs. Subset of the sample: CD45RA+ positively selected. The receptors were sampled from a man aged 18 to 29 in good health. Some clones in this sample may be carry-over from other donors' samples.

The chain links TRBV7-3 to TRBJ2-4; 9 bases align to TRBD1. V lost 5 bases and J lost 6; bases outside the gene matches: 11. Germline lookup yields CDR1 SGHTA and CDR2 FQGTGA. CDR3 length: 16 residues. DNA of the CDR3: TGTGCCAGCAGCCTCCTTGACAGGGGGTCCGGAAACATTCAGTACTTC. It specifies CASSLLDRGSGNIQYF.

The chain joins TRBV18 to TRBJ2-7; 10 bases are a match to TRBD1. Germline V lookup: CDR1 KGHSH, CDR2 LQKENI. The CDR3 covers 13 residues. V lost 3 bases, J lost 6 bases, and 2 bases stayed unmatched. The DNA for the CDR3 is TGTGCCAGCTCACCGACAGGGGGCCTCGAGCAGTACTTC. Encoded protein: CASSPTGGLEQYF.

The gene calls are TRBV27 and TRBJ2-1; TRBD1 matches at 8 bases. CDR1 MNHEY and CDR2 SMNVEV come from the germline V gene (reference sequence). V shed 5 bases and J 9 bases; nucleotides not matched to a gene: 6. This CDR3 region has 13 residues. CDR3 DNA: TGTGCCAGCAGTATCCGGACAGGGTTTGAGCAGTTCTTC. Its translation: CASSIRTGFEQFF.

V usage is TRBV6-5 and J usage is TRBJ2-3; D may be TRBD2 (6 bases). The CDR3 runs to 15 residues. Trimming took 4 bases from V and 0 from J, leaving 11 bases between them. From germline, CDR1 is MNHEY and CDR2 SVGAGI. CDR3 sequence reads: CASSSAGKSTDTQYF. Here the CDR3 DNA reads TGTGCCAGCAGTTCCGCGGGGAAGAGCACAGATACGCAGTATTTT.

The genes are TRBV11-2 and TRBJ2-7; 7 nucleotides match TRBD2. The germline V gene has CDR1 SGHAT and CDR2 FQNNGV. V dropped 1 base and J dropped 0; count of bases not matched to a gene: 6. The CDR3 consists of 16 residues. The CDR3 DNA follows: TGTGCCAGCAGCTTAGGTCGGGGGGAGAGCTCCTACGAGCAGTACTTC. Its translation is CASSLGRGESSYEQYF.

J is TRBJ2-5 and V is TRBV5-6, with D perhaps matching TRBD1 (6 bases). V was cut by 4 bases and J by 5 bases, with 12 bases left in between. The germline V gene encodes CDR1 SGHDT and CDR2 YYEEEE. CDR3 length: 13 amino acids. The CDR3 sequence is CASSHRDVETQYF. The CDR3 DNA is TGTGCCAGCAGCCACAGGGATGTGGAGACCCAGTACTTC.

This rearrangement joins TRBV4-1 to TRBJ1-4; D unclear. Germline CDR1 reads MGHRA; CDR2 reads YSYEKL. Trimming removed 1 base from V and 4 bases from J, with 13 bases in between. This CDR3 is built from 16 residues. The CDR3 here is CASSQAARAGNEKLFF. The DNA of the CDR3 is TGCGCCAGCAGCCAAGCAGCTCGCGCAGGTAATGAAAAACTGTTTTTT.

The rearrangement links TRBV2 to TRBJ2-1, with D tentatively TRBD2 (5 bases). The germline V and J ends were trimmed by 9 bases and 2 bases, with 11 bases remaining between them. The CDR3 runs 13 residues. Germline assignment: CDR1 SNHLY and CDR2 FYNNEI. CDR3: CASGGQTYNEQFF. The CDR3 region has the DNA TGTGCCAGTGGCGGGCAAACCTACAATGAGCAGTTCTTC.

Points on this clone: In the same sample, other DNA sequences code for this CDR3. The V and J genes are TRBV6-5 and TRBJ2-3, with a tentative D call TRBD2 (6 bases). This CDR3 comprises 15 residues. Between the trimmed V and J ends, which lost 0 bases and 2 bases, there was a span of 9 bases. Germline CDR1 reads MNHEY; CDR2 reads SVGAGI. CDR3 coding DNA: TGTGCCAGCAGTTACTCGGGGGGAAACACAGATACGCAGTATTTT. This translates into CASSYSGGNTDTQYF.

The gene calls are TRBV4-1 and TRBJ1-2; maybe TRBD1 (5 bases). V was shortened by 3 bases and J by 5 bases, with 13 bases between the two germline ends. Germline values: CDR1 MGHRA, CDR2 YSYEKL. This CDR3 comprises 14 residues. DNA of the CDR3: TGCGCCAGCAGCCAGGGACTCGGGGGGTATGGCTACACCTTC. It is translated as CASSQGLGGYGYTF.

The sample holds one count of this clone. One end of the junction varies from germline; a read error may be responsible. V gene TRBV6-6 combines with J gene TRBJ2-2; no definite D call. Germline V CDR1 and CDR2: MNHNY, SVGAGI (reference sequence). The CDR3 has 14 residues. In nucleotides, the CDR3 is TGTGCCAGCAGTTATGTTAGGAACGCCGGGGAGCTGTTTTTT. Translating gives CASSYVRNAGELFF.

The chain couples TRBV6-4 to TRBJ2-1; D is perhaps TRBD2 (6 bases). Germline values: CDR1 MRHNA, CDR2 SNTAGT. V lost 5 bases, J lost 2 bases, and 10 bases lay in between. The CDR3 spans 14 residues. CDR3 DNA sequence: TGTGCCAGCAGTTCGGGGGATGCCTACAATGAGCAGTTCTTC. Translation: CASSSGDAYNEQFF.

CDR3 protein: CASSVMDVSSGNTIYF. CDR3 nucleotides: TGTGCCAGCAGCGTAATGGACGTATCCTCTGGAAACACCATATATTTT. The V and J genes are TRBV9 and TRBJ1-3, with D unresolved. Germline V gives CDR1 SGDLS, CDR2 YYNGEE. The CDR3 has 16 residues. V was pared by 1 base and J by 0 bases, with 11 bases between.

The CDR3 coding sequence is TGTGCCAGCAGTGAAGCGGTAGCAGGGACTGAAAAACTGTTTTTT. Its protein is CASSEAVAGTEKLFF. This sequence joins TRBV2 and TRBJ1-4; perhaps TRBD1 as D (5 bases). CDR3 length equals 15 residues. In germline, CDR1 is SNHLY, CDR2 FYNNEI. The V gene lost 0 bases and the J gene lost 7 bases, with 12 bases spanning the gap.

This clone was detected a few times. The V and J genes are TRBV18 and TRBJ1-1, with a weak D call TRBD1 (6 bases). There are 14 residues in the CDR3. Trimming removed 6 bases from V and 6 bases from J, with 17 bases in between. Germline loops: CDR1 KGHSH, CDR2 LQKENI. CDR3 nucleotide sequence: TGTGCCAGCTCCCAACAGGGCCAGTCTGCTGAAGCTTTCTTT. It translates to CASSQQGQSAEAFF.

The rearrangement joins TRBV18 to TRBJ2-5; no clear D. Germline CDR1 is KGHSH and CDR2 is LQKENI. The CDR3 runs 14 residues. V was pared by 4 bases and J by 1 base, with 10 bases between. CDR3 coding DNA: TGTGCCAGCTCACGAGGCACAGCCCAAGAGACCCAGTACTTC. It is translated as CASSRGTAQETQYF.

This clone was observed a few times. The gene calls are TRBV20-1 and TRBJ1-1, with D unclear. The CDR3 has 11 amino acids. Germline V gene sequence: CDR1 DFQATT, CDR2 SNEGSKA (reference sequence). The germline V and J ends were trimmed by 7 bases and 4 bases, with 10 bases remaining between them. The CDR3 coding sequence is TGCAGTGTCGACGAGGGCACTGAAGCTTTCTTT. This translates into CSVDEGTEAFF.

This chain connects TRBV19 to TRBJ2-5; 11 nucleotides agree with TRBD1. V dropped 5 bases and J dropped 5; count of bases not matched to a gene: 7. Germline values: CDR1 LNHDA, CDR2 SQIVND (reference sequence). The CDR3 runs 15 residues. In DNA, the CDR3 is TGTGCCAGTAGTCCCCGGACAGGGGGCTTGGAGACCCAGTACTTC. Translating gives CASSPRTGGLETQYF.

V and J are TRBV12-2 and TRBJ1-5; the DNA was not compared with TRBD1, the D call given in the table. TRBV12-2 is shown as a pseudogene. The CDR3 consists of 20 residues. The CDR3 region has the DNA TGTGCAAGTCGCTTAGATAGCAGGGCCCCCGTCCTACCTAGCAATCAGCCCCAGCATTTT. This codes for CASRLDSRAPVLPSNQPQHF.

This chain joins TRBV27 and TRBJ2-2; D is undetermined. V was shortened by 2 bases and J by 7 bases, with 11 bases between the two germline ends. The germline V gene encodes CDR1 MNHEY and CDR2 SMNVEV (reference sequence). This CDR3 region has 14 residues. This chain's CDR3 is CASSLRRHYGELFF. The CDR3 DNA follows: TGTGCCAGCAGTTTACGGCGGCATTACGGGGAGCTGTTTTTT.

The V gene is TRBV28, the J gene TRBJ1-3; TRBD1 might be the D (5 bases). The V end was cut by 8 bases, the J end by 4 bases, with 9 bases between. CDR1 is MDHEN and CDR2 is SYDVKM in the germline V gene. This CDR3 region has 12 residues. CDR3 loop: CASGRVGNTIYF. CDR3 sequence (DNA): TGTGCCAGCGGCAGGGTAGGAAACACCATATATTTT.

The chain couples TRBV18 to TRBJ2-5; 8 nucleotides match TRBD2. Germline CDR1 KGHSH, CDR2 LQKENI. The CDR3 is made up of 15 amino acids. With V trimmed by 3 bases and J by 5 bases, 8 bases remained unmatched. The CDR3 is CASSPGTRGFETQYF. As DNA, the CDR3 is TGTGCCAGCTCACCCGGGACTAGAGGTTTCGAGACCCAGTACTTC. The complete variable domain, with remaining parts taken from reference TRBV18 and TRBJ2-5, reads NAGVMQNPRHLVRRRGQEARLRCSPMKGHSHVYWYRQLPEEGLKFMVYLQKENIIDESGMPKERFSAEFPKEGPSILRIQQVVRGDSAAYFCASSPGTRGFETQYFGPGTRLLVL.

The rearrangement joins TRBV11-2 to TRBJ2-6, with TRBD1 matching 7 bases. The CDR3 contains 16 residues. The junction had 4 bases not matched to a gene; V was cut back by 5 bases and J by 0 bases. Germline CDR1 SGHAT, CDR2 FQNNGV. The CDR3 coding sequence is TGTGCCAGCAGCGCCCGACAGGGCTCTGGGGCCAACGTCCTGACTTTC. This gives the protein CASSARQGSGANVLTF.

This chain uses TRBV7-9 with TRBJ1-1; no reliable D call. CDR1 is SEHNR, CDR2 FQNEAQ, per germline (reference sequence). The V end lost 10 bases, the J end lost 5 bases, and 14 bases lay between the germline ends. The CDR3 length is 12 residues. This CDR3 is CATFSMGTEAFF. The CDR3 bases are TGTGCCACATTCAGTATGGGGACTGAAGCTTTCTTT. Full variable domain (outside the CDR3, taken from reference TRBV7-9 and TRBJ1-1): DTGVSQNPRHKITKRGQNVTFRCDPISEHNRLYWYRQTLGQGPEFLTYFQNEAQLEKSRLLSDRFSAERPKGSFSTLEIQRTEQGDSAMYLCATFSMGTEAFFGQGTRLTVV.

The chain employs TRBV7-9 and TRBJ2-3; 11 bases agree with TRBD2. The CDR3 sequence is 17 residues long. Germline CDR1 reads SEHNR; CDR2 reads FQNEAQ (reference sequence). The J segment lost 4 bases and the V segment lost 5 bases, leaving 11 bases of the junction unmatched. The CDR3 nucleotides are TGTGCCAGCAGCCCAGGGGTAGCGGGAGGGCCCGCAGATACGCAGTATTTT. Residues: CASSPGVAGGPADTQYF. Variable domain in full (rest from reference TRBV7-9 and TRBJ2-3): DTGVSQNPRHKITKRGQNVTFRCDPISEHNRLYWYRQTLGQGPEFLTYFQNEAQLEKSRLLSDRFSAERPKGSFSTLEIQRTEQGDSAMYLCASSPGVAGGPADTQYFGPGTRLTVL.